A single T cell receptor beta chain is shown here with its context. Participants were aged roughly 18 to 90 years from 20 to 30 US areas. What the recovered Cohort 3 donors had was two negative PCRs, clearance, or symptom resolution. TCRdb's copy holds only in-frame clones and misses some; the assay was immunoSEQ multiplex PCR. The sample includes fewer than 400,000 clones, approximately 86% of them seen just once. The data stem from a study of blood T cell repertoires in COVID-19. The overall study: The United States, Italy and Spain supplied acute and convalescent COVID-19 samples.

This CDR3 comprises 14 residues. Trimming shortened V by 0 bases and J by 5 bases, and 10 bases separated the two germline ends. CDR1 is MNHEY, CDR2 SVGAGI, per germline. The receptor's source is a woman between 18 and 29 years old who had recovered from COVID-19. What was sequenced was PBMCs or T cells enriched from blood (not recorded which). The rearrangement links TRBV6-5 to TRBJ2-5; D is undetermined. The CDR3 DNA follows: TGTGCCAGCAGTTACTCGGAGTCTGTCGAGACCCAGTACTTC. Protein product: CASSYSESVETQYF.